This is a list of T cell receptor beta chains from one sample in a study of blood T cells in healthy people across ages. TCRdb recomputed calls from the 5' RACE reads with MiXCR, one row per CDR3 protein. The profile shows roughly 1,800,000 distinct CDR3 sequences, about 50% of them singletons. The specimen was blood. The receptors stem from a woman aged 40 to 55 in good health. Each CDR3 is given with its conserved first and last residue. The order of the fields is J gene, V gene, clone size, D gene, CDR3 DNA, CDR3 protein. A D gene is named only where the DNA matches it firmly. The listing skips clone size in some rows; elsewhere it reads once, few, many or a size class.

>TRBJ1-2|TRBV4-3|many|TRBD1
TGCGCCAGCAGCCAAGCGCAGGGGGCTGGCTATGGCTACACCTTC
CASSQAQGAGYGYTF
>TRBJ2-7|TRBV20-1|-|TRBD1
TGCGGTGCTAGAGACAGGGAGCCCCGTTACGAGCAGTACTTC
CGARDREPRYEQYF
>TRBJ2-7|TRBV4-1|-|-
TGCGCCAGCAGCCTCCAAACCGGGAGCAGGGCCTACGAGCAGTACTTC
CASSLQTGSRAYEQYF
>TRBJ1-5|TRBV6-2/TRBV6-3|-|-
TGTGCCAGCAGTTCCCCCGGACAGTTCAATCAGCCCCAGCATTTT
CASSSPGQFNQPQHF
>TRBJ1-1|TRBV5-8|-|TRBD1
TGTGCCAGTACTGACAGGGGGATACTCGCTTTCTTT
CASTDRGILAFF
>TRBJ2-6|TRBV28|-|-
TGTGCCAGCAGTTTAACGGTGGGAAGCTCTGGGGCCAACGTCCTGACTTTC
CASSLTVGSSGANVLTF
>TRBJ1-2|TRBV9|few|-
TGTGCCAGCGGGGACGTCCAAGGCTACACCTTC
CASGDVQGYTF
>TRBJ2-3|TRBV12-3/TRBV12-4|many|-
TGTGCCAGCAGTCCCCGGGTGAGCACAGATACGCAGTATTTT
CASSPRVSTDTQYF
>TRBJ2-3|TRBV4-3|-|-
TGCGCCAGCAGCCTCGTCCTGCTTGAGACTATGAGCACAGATACGCAGTATTTT
CASSLVLLETMSTDTQYF
>TRBJ2-6|TRBV5-6|-|-
TGTGCCAGCAGCTCCCCTCACATATGGGCCAACGTCCTGACTTTC
CASSSPHIWANVLTF
>TRBJ2-5|TRBV9|-|TRBD2
TGTGCCAGCAGCGTTTGGCGGGGGGACTTGGAGACCCAGTACTTC
CASSVWRGDLETQYF
>TRBJ1-2|TRBV6-7|-|-
TGTGCCAGCAGTTATCACAGCTATGGCTACACCTTC
CASSYHSYGYTF
>TRBJ1-5|TRBV7-2|few|-
TGTGCCAGCAGCTTGGGGGCGGATAGCAATCAGCCCCAGCATTTT
CASSLGADSNQPQHF
>TRBJ1-5|TRBV6-2/TRBV6-3|-|TRBD1
TGTGCCAGCACGGGGACAGGGGGTTTATCTCAGCCCCAGCATTTT
CASTGTGGLSQPQHF
>TRBJ2-7|TRBV5-1|-|TRBD1
TGCGCCAGCACCATGGGACAGAACTCCTACGAGCAGTACTTC
CASTMGQNSYEQYF
>TRBJ2-3|TRBV28|-|-
TGTGCCAGCAGATTACAGGAGAGTACGCAGTATTTT
CASRLQESTQYF
>TRBJ2-7|TRBV12-3/TRBV12-4|-|-
TGTGCCAGCAGCGCCCAGGGCTCCTACGAGCAGTACTTC
CASSAQGSYEQYF
>TRBJ1-2|TRBV7-9|-|-
TGTGCCAGCAGCTTAGACAGCCTCACTAACTATGGCTACACCTTC
CASSLDSLTNYGYTF
>TRBJ1-2|TRBV6-4|once|-
TGTGCCAGCAGTGATCAGGGGAAAGGCTACACCTTC
CASSDQGKGYTF
>TRBJ2-2|TRBV24-1|once|-
TGTGCCACCACTCCGGGCCAGAACACCGGGGAGCTGTTTTTT
CATTPGQNTGELFF
>TRBJ1-2|TRBV2|-|-
TGTGCCAGCAGTGATGTACGAGTGCGCTACACCTTC
CASSDVRVRYTF
>TRBJ2-7|TRBV2|-|TRBD1
TGTGCCAGCAGGCCGAGGGGGACAGCAACCTACGAGCAGTACTTC
CASRPRGTATYEQYF
>TRBJ2-5|TRBV20-1|-|-
TGCAGTGCTAGTCTCCGGGGATCCGGCGAGACCCAGTACTTC
CSASLRGSGETQYF
>TRBJ2-3|TRBV7-9|-|-
TGTGCCAGCAGCTTAGTGCAGGGGAAGGCCTCGCAGTATTTT
CASSLVQGKASQYF
>TRBJ2-5|TRBV7-2|-|TRBD1
TGTGCCAGCAGCTCGTACAGGGGGCGCACCCAGTACTTC
CASSSYRGRTQYF
>TRBJ2-7|TRBV20-1|-|-
TGCAGTGCTAGAGATCGCAGGGAAGCCTCCTACGAGCAGTACTTC
CSARDRREASYEQYF
>TRBJ2-1|TRBV27|few|TRBD1
TGTGCCAGCAGTTTATTCCTCGGGACAGCCCCCTACAATGAGCAGTTCTTC
CASSLFLGTAPYNEQFF
>TRBJ1-6|TRBV7-2|-|TRBD1
TGTGCCAGCAGCCAGCAAGACAGGGGGATGGGTAGTTCACCCCTCCACTTT
CASSQQDRGMGSSPLHF